This T cell receptor beta chain is from a study of beta chain features in type 1 diabetes. Whole-study findings and limits: The study found moderately but significantly shorter TCRB CDR3s in all four CD4+ subsets of Type 1 diabetes patients.

All of the isolated RNA was reverse transcribed, so expressed TCRB transcripts were sequenced. Sequencing used immunoSEQ multiplex PCR; TCRdb keeps in-frame clones, though not all of them. Among roughly 290,000 clones, 15% were seen once, and the ten largest hold approximately 0.015%. Concerning this clone itself: The antigen remains unidentified.

V was cut by 5 bases and J by 3 bases, with 14 bases left in between. The CDR3 totals 15 residues. The germline gives CDR1 LNHDA, CDR2 SQIVND (reference sequence). The sequenced sample was naive CD4+ T cells from blood. The source of this sequence is a man between 18 and 35 years old with type 1 diabetes. This rearrangement joins TRBV19 to TRBJ1-5; tentative D call: TRBD1 (5 bases). The CDR3 here is CASSAGDSFNQPQHF. For the CDR3, the DNA is TGTGCCAGTAGTGCCGGGGACTCCTTCAATCAGCCCCAGCATTTT.